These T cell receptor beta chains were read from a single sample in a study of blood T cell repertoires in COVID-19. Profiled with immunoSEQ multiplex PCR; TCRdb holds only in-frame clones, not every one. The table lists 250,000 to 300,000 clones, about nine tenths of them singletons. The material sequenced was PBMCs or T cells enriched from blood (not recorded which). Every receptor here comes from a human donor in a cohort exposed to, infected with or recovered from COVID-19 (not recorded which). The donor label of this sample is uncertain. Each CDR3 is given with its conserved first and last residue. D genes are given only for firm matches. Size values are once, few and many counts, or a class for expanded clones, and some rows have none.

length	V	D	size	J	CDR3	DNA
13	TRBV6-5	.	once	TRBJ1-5	CASSYSDNQPQHF	TGTGCCAGCAGTTATTCAGACAATCAGCCCCAGCATTTT
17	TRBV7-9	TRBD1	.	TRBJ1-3	CASSLAGQGSSGNTIYF	TGTGCCAGCAGCTTAGCAGGACAGGGGAGCTCTGGAAACACCATATATTTT
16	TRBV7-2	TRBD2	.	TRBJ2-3	CASSERLAGGTDTQYF	TGTGCCAGCAGCGAACGGCTAGCGGGGGGCACAGATACGCAGTATTTT
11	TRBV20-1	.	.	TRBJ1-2	CSARTGEGYTF	TGCAGTGCTAGAACGGGAGAAGGCTACACCTTC
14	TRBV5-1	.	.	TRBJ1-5	CASSLAGGAQPQHF	TGCGCCAGCAGCTTGGCCGGGGGGGCACAGCCCCAGCATTTT
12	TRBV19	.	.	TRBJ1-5	CASGQNNQPQHF	TGTGCCAGCGGACAGAACAATCAGCCCCAGCATTTT
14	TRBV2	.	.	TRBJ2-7	CASSEAVWSYEQYF	TGTGCCAGCAGTGAAGCGGTCTGGAGCTACGAGCAGTACTTC
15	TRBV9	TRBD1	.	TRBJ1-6	CASSVTPTGNSPLHF	TGTGCCAGCAGCGTTACACCGACAGGGAATTCACCCCTCCACTTT
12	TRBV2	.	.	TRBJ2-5	CASSEGPETQYF	TGTGCCAGCAGTGAGGGCCCCGAGACCCAGTACTTC
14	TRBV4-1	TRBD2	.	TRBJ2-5	CASSQGLGGETQYF	TGCGCCAGCAGCCAGGGACTAGGTGGGGAGACCCAGTACTTC
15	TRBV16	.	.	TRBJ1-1	CASSPAPGATTEAFF	TGTGCCAGCAGCCCTGCCCCAGGGGCTACGACTGAAGCTTTCTTT
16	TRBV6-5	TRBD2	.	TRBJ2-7	CASSYSGGFSSYEQYF	TGTGCCAGCAGTTACAGCGGGGGCTTTAGCTCCTACGAGCAGTACTTC
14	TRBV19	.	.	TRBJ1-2	CATQQPGQTEGYTF	TGTGCCACTCAACAACCGGGACAAACCGAGGGCTACACCTTC
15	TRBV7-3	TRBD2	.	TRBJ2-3	CASSAGLAGGDTQYF	TGTGCCAGCAGCGCCGGACTAGCGGGGGGAGATACGCAGTATTTT
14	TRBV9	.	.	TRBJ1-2	CASSVGTGSYGYTF	TGTGCCAGCAGCGTAGGAACAGGGAGTTATGGCTACACCTTC
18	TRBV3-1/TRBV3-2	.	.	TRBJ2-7	CASSQGFVRQVGGYEQYF	TGTGCCAGCAGCCAAGGTTTTGTCAGACAGGTCGGGGGGTACGAGCAGTACTTC
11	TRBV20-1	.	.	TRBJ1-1	CSARGNLEDFF	TGCAGTGCTAGAGGTAACCTAGAGGATTTCTTT
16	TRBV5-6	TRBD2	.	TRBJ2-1	CASSQSGGGSYNEQFF	TGTGCCAGCAGCCAGTCGGGCGGGGGCTCCTACAATGAGCAGTTCTTC
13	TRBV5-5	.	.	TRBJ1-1	CASSYVYNTEAFF	TGTGCCAGCAGCTACGTCTACAACACTGAAGCTTTCTTT
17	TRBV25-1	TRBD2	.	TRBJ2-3	CASSEPSSGGLTDTQYF	TGTGCCAGCAGTGAGCCCTCTAGCGGGGGGCTCACAGATACGCAGTATTTT
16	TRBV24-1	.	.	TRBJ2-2	CATSAWTDTNTGELFF	TGTGCCACCAGTGCATGGACGGACACGAACACCGGGGAGCTGTTTTTT
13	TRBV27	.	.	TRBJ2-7	CASSLSSPYEQYF	TGTGCCAGCAGTTTATCCTCCCCGTACGAGCAGTACTTC
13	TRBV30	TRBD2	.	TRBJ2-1	CAWSPGTSGKQFF	TGTGCCTGGAGCCCGGGGACGAGCGGGAAACAGTTCTTC
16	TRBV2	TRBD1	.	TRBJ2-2	CASSEAYRGYTGELFF	TGTGCCAGCAGTGAAGCGTACAGGGGTTACACCGGGGAGCTGTTTTTT
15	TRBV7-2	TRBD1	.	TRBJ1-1	CASSPRTGINTEAFF	TGTGCCAGCAGCCCCCGGACAGGGATAAACACTGAAGCTTTCTTT
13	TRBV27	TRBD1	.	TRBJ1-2	CASSLSRGHGYTF	TGTGCCAGCAGTTTATCCAGGGGGCATGGCTACACCTTC
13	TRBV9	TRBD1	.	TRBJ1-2	CASSVGTGGGYTF	TGTGCCAGCAGCGTCGGGACAGGAGGAGGCTACACCTTC
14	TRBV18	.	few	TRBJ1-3	CASSPGRSGNTIYF	TGTGCCAGCTCACCGGGGAGGAGTGGAAACACCATATATTTT
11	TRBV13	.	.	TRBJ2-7	CASSAGYEQYF	TGTGCCAGCAGCGCAGGCTACGAGCAGTACTTC
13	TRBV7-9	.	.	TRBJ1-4	CASRLPGNEKLFF	TGTGCCAGCAGATTACCAGGGAATGAAAAACTGTTTTTT
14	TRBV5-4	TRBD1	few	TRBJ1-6	CASSQGQNNSPLHF	TGTGCCAGCAGCCAGGGACAGAATAATTCACCCCTCCACTTT
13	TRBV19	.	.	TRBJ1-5	CASSLASSQPQHF	TGTGCCAGTAGTCTGGCTAGCAGTCAGCCCCAGCATTTT
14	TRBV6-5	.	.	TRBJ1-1	CASRLDRMNTEAFF	TGTGCCAGCAGACTTGACAGGATGAACACTGAAGCTTTCTTT
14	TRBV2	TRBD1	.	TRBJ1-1	CASSEGQLNTEAFF	TGTGCCAGCAGTGAGGGACAGTTGAACACTGAAGCTTTCTTT
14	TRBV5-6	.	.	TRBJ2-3	CASSLVAGADTQYF	TGTGCCAGCAGCTTGGTCGCGGGGGCCGATACGCAGTATTTT
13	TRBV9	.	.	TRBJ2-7	CASSGQQAYEQYF	TGTGCCAGCAGCGGACAACAGGCCTACGAGCAGTACTTC
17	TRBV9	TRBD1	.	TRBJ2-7	CASSVGRAGTGDYEQYF	TGTGCCAGCAGCGTAGGCCGCGCCGGGACAGGAGACTACGAGCAGTACTTC
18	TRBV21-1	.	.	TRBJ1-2	CASSQSPGKGSVNYGYTF	TGTGCCAGCAGCCAGAGCCCGGGGAAAGGGTCCGTTAACTATGGCTACACCTTC
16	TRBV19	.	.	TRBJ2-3	CASSTRRGGSTDTQYF	TGTGCCAGTAGTACGAGGAGGGGGGGGAGCACAGATACGCAGTATTTT
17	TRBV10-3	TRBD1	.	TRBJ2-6	CAIRRQGAASGANVLTF	TGTGCCATCAGGCGACAGGGGGCGGCTTCTGGGGCCAACGTCCTGACTTTC
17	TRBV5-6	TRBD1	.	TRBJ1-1	CASSFQPIRDRTTEAFF	TGTGCCAGCAGCTTCCAACCAATACGGGACAGAACGACTGAAGCTTTCTTT
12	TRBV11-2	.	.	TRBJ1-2	CASSLGSYGYTF	TGTGCCAGCAGCTTAGGGAGCTATGGCTACACCTTC